The subject of this entry is one TCR beta chain. This record comes from a study of blood T cell repertoires in COVID-19. As for the study in general: The United States, Italy and Spain were the sources of the acute and convalescent COVID-19 samples.

Ages ranged from roughly 18 to 100 years, with residence in 24 US areas. Germline CDR1 is LNHDA and CDR2 is SQIVND (reference sequence). The CDR3 consists of 14 residues. V was shortened by 6 bases and J by 8 bases, with 16 bases between the two germline ends. Measured with immunoSEQ multiplex PCR; TCRdb has only the in-frame clones, and not every one. The table has 280,000 or so clones, around nine tenths seen once. This chain connects TRBV19 to TRBJ1-4, with D perhaps matching TRBD1 (5 bases). Input material: PBMCs or T cells enriched from blood (not recorded which). This receptor was identified in a woman in her fifties or sixties who had been exposed to COVID-19. The CDR3, as DNA: TGTGCCAGTAGGACTAGCCGGGGCGAAGAAAAACTGTTTTTT. As protein: CASRTSRGEEKLFF.